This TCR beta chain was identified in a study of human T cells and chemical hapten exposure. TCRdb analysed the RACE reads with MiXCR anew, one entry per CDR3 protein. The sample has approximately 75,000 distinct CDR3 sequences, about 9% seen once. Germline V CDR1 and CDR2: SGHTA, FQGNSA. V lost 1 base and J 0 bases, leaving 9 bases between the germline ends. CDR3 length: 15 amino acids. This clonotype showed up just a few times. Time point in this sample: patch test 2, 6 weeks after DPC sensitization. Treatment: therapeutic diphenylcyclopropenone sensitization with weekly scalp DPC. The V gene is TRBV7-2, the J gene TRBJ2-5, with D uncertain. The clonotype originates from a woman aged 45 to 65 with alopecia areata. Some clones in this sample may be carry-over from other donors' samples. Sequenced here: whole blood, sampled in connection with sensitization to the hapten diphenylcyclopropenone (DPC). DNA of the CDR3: TGTGCCAGCAGCTTAGACCCAGACCACCAAGAGACCCAGTACTTC. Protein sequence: CASSLDPDHQETQYF.